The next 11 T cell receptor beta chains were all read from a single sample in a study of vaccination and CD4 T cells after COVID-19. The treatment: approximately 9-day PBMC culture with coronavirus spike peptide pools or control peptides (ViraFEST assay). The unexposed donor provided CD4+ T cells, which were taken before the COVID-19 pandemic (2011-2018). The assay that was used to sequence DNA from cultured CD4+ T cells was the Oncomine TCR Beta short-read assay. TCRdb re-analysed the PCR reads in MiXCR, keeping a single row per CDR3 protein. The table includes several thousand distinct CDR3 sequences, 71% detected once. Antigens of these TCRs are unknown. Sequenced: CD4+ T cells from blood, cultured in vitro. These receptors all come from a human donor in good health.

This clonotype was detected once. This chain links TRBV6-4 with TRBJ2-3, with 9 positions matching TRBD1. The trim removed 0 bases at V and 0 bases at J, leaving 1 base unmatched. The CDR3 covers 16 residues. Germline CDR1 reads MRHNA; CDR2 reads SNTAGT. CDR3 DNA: TGTGCCAGCAGTGACTCGGGGACAGGGAGCACAGATACGCAGTATTTT. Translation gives CASSDSGTGSTDTQYF.

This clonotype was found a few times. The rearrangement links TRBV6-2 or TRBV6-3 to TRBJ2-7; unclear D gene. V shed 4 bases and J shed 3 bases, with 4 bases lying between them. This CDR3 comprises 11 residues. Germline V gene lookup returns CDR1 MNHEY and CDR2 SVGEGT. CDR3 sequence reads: CASSSLYEQYF. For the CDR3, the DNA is TGTGCCAGCAGTTCCCTCTACGAGCAGTACTTC.

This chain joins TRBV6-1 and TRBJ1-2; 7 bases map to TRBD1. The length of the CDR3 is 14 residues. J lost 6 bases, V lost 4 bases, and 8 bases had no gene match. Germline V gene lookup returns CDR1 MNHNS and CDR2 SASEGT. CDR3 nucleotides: TGTGCCAGCAGTGTCAACAGGGGAACCGATGGCTACACCTTC. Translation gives CASSVNRGTDGYTF.

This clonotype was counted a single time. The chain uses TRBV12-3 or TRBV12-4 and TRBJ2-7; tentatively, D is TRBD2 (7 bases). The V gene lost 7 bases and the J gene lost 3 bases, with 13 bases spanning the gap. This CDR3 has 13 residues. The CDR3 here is CASTLGGGYEQYF. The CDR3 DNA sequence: TGTGCCAGCACCTTAGGGGGGGGCTACGAGCAGTACTTC.

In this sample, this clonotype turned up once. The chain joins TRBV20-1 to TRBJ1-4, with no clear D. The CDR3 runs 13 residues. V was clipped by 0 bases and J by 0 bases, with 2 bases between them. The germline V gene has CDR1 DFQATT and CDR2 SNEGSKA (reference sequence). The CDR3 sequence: CSARDPTNEKLFF. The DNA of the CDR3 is TGCAGTGCTAGAGATCCAACTAATGAAAAACTGTTTTTT.

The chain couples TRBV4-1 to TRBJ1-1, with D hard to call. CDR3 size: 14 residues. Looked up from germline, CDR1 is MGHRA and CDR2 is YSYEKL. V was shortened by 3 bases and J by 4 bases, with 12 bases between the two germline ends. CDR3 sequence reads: CASSQPRSGTEAFF. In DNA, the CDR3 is TGCGCCAGCAGCCAGCCCCGGAGTGGCACTGAAGCTTTCTTT.

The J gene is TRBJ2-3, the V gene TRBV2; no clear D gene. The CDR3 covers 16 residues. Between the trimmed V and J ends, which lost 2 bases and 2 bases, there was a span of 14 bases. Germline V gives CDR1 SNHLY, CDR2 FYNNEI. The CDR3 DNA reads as TGTGCCAGCAGTGAACTAGGTGTCAGCGCCACAGATACGCAGTATTTT. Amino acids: CASSELGVSATDTQYF.

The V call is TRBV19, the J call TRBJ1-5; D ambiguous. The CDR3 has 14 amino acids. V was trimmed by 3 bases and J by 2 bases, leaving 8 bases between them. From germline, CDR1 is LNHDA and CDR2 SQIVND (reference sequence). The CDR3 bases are TGTGCCAGTAGTATCACTGGTGGCAATCAGCCCCAGCATTTT. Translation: CASSITGGNQPQHF.

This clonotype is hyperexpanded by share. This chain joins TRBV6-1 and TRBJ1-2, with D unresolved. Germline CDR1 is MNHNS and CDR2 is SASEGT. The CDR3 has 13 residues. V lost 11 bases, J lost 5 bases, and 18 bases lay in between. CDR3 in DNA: TGTGCCGCGGCAGCCCTAGGGTTATATGGCTACACCTTC. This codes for CAAAALGLYGYTF.

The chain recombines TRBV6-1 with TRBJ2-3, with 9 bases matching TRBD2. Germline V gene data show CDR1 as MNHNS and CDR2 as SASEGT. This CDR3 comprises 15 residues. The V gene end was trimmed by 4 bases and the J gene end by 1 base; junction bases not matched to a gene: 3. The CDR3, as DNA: TGTGCCAGCAGTGCCTGGACTAGCGGCACAGATACGCAGTATTTT. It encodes CASSAWTSGTDTQYF.

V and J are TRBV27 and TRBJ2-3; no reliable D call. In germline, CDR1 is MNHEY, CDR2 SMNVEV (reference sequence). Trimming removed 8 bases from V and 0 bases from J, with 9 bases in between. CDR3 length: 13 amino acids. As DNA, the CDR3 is TGTGCCAGCCGTCGGAGTAGCACAGATACGCAGTATTTT. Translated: CASRRSSTDTQYF.